This T cell receptor (beta chain) was sequenced in a study of T cell therapy after organ transplantation. The overall study: Expansion used a peptide pool of 30 HLA class I and II CMV epitopes. Short-term post-therapy samples: blood collected 4 to 8 weeks after completing therapy. Study findings and constraints: Nonresponder repertoires showed strong pretherapy expansions, barely changing post-therapy.

The time point is: 4-8 weeks after completion of therapy. These transplant recipients had drug-resistant or recurrent cytomegalovirus infection. Germline CDR1 and CDR2: SGHRS and YFSETQ. Trimming took off 0 bases at V and 7 bases at J, with 4 bases between the two ends. The CDR3 runs 12 residues. The table came from immunoSEQ multiplex PCR; TCRdb's copy has only in-frame clones and leaves some out. This table has 3,500 or so clones, approximately 71% appearing once. Details on this clone: Its specificity is not known.

The source was CD8+ T cells from blood, collected after autologous CMV-specific T cell therapy. The sequence came from a human patient who had received a solid organ transplant and had CMV disease. Some T cells may arise from the graft donor. J is TRBJ2-2 and V is TRBV5-1, with D unresolved. This CDR3 reads CASSLGVGELFF. The DNA of the CDR3 is TGCGCCAGCAGCTTGGGGGTCGGGGAGCTGTTTTTT.